In its sample, the clone carrying this TCR beta chain was seen many times. Its cognate antigen is unknown. These data are taken from a study of CD8 T cells in ankylosing spondylitis. Study observations and caveats: Characteristic, it appeared, of ankylosing spondylitis blood was a TCR beta motif of several highly homologous variants. Significant enrichment of disease-linked clones was reportedly seen in matched ankylosing spondylitis synovial fluid. Past research had described some motif variants in reactive arthritis synovial fluid and blood.

V lost 2 bases and J lost 2, with 9 bases in between. This CDR3 spans 14 amino acids. For TCR beta, libraries came from quantitative 5'-RACE with molecular barcodes. MiXCR, run by TCRdb on the 5' RACE reads, gives a single entry per CDR3 protein. Of hundreds of thousands of distinct CDR3 sequences in the sample, 25% to 30% were seen once. The chain employs TRBV12-3 or TRBV12-4 and TRBJ2-5, with no clear D. Material for sequencing was blood, either unsorted or a sorted T cell fraction (not recorded which). The clonotype comes from a male donor with ankylosing spondylitis or in good health (not recorded which). CDR3 loop: CASSLSIQQETQYF. The CDR3 coding sequence is TGTGCCAGCAGTTTATCGATCCAACAAGAGACCCAGTACTTC.